The source of this T cell receptor (beta chain) is a study of post-analysis software for immune sequencing data. V trimming: 6 bases; J trimming: 7 bases; junction bases outside the gene matches: 5. The CDR3 covers 12 residues. The TCR beta cDNA libraries contained unique molecular identifiers. TCRdb re-called the PCR reads through MiXCR, storing one row per CDR3 protein. The top ten hold about 4.5% of the sample, which has roughly 870,000 distinct CDR3 sequences, approximately 53% seen once. Points from the study as a whole: The authors found that F measure strongly co-clustered same-batch samples. Comparison of patients with controls showed five TRBV segments more frequent in patients, TRBV5-6, TRBV5-1 and TRBV20-1 among them. Significantly lower normalized Chao1 diversity was seen in multiple sclerosis patients than in controls.

Remarks on this clonotype: Antigen specificity is unknown.

J is TRBJ1-2 and V is TRBV12-3 or TRBV12-4; 7 bases match TRBD1. Sequences were obtained from blood. This TCR came from a girl aged 10-17 years with multiple sclerosis. CDR3 amino acids: CASRGQALGYTF. The CDR3 region has the DNA TGTGCCAGCAGAGGACAGGCGCTTGGCTACACCTTC.